The present T cell receptor (beta chain) was sequenced within a study of T cells in Graves' hyperthyroidism and ophthalmopathy. Findings and caveats of the study: The blood repertoire included most of the expanded thyroid clonotypes above 0.001.

Uncontrolled infection, other autoimmune disease, pregnancy or lactation disqualified patients from enrolment. Each diagnosis drew on symptoms, thyroxine, TRAb, thyroid ultrasound and orbital computed tomography findings. The PBMCs had their origin in around 9.1 ml of fresh peripheral blood. What was amplified from RNA transcripts were TCR beta CDR3 regions. The TCR CDR3 first-round RT-PCR relied on the HTBI primer set. TCRdb analysed the multiplex PCR reads with MiXCR anew, one entry per CDR3 protein. The sample shows around 420,000 distinct CDR3 sequences, 15% to 18% of them seen only once. Ten or more counts support this clonotype. Antigen: not known. The CDR3 length is 12 residues. Trimming cost V 3 bases and J 14 bases, with 11 bases left between them. Germline V lookup: CDR1 LGHDT, CDR2 YNNKEL (reference sequence).

Input material: blood. This clonotype was sampled from a woman in her late teens or twenties with Graves' hyperthyroidism. The genes are TRBV3-1 and TRBJ1-6; D ambiguous. The CDR3 is CASSHAQATLHF. CDR3 sequence (DNA): TGTGCCAGCAGCCACGCCCAGGCCACCCTCCACTTT.